Each of the 21 T cell receptor beta chains below was sequenced from the same sample in a study of blood T cells in healthy people across ages. Next came a second PCR, run for roughly 7 to 12 cycles, which used a sample-barcoded 5' primer along with a J-beta primer mix. TCRdb re-called the 5' RACE reads with MiXCR, one entry per CDR3 protein. The data contain 850,000 to 1,000,000 distinct CDR3 sequences, 48% of them singletons. Input material: blood. The receptors were gathered from a man aged 25-40 years in good health.

This chain uses TRBV27 with TRBJ2-7; D may correspond to TRBD1 or TRBD2 (5 bases each). CDR1 is MNHEY and CDR2 is SMNVEV in the germline V gene (reference sequence). V was pared by 8 bases and J by 7 bases, with 21 bases between. The length of the CDR3 is 14 residues. The CDR3: CASRGVANYNEQYF. CDR3 sequence (DNA): TGTGCCAGCCGAGGGGTAGCGAACTACAATGAGCAGTACTTC.

The CDR3 region has the DNA TGTGCCAGCAGTACCGGACAGGATGGCTACACCTTC. Amino acid sequence: CASSTGQDGYTF. The chain carries TRBV28 and TRBJ1-2; 7 bases map to TRBD1. The CDR3 extends over 12 amino acids. J gave up 6 bases and V 5 bases, and 3 bases lay outside the gene matches. CDR1 and CDR2 (germline): MDHEN, SYDVKM.

This clonotype was seen only once. The chain carries TRBV29-1 and TRBJ1-6; D is undetermined. The V gene lost 4 bases and the J gene lost 0 bases, with 7 bases spanning the gap. This CDR3 spans 14 amino acids. Germline CDR1 and CDR2: SQVTM and ANQGSEA. CDR3 bases: TGCAGCGTTGCTGAGAGCTCCTATAATTCACCCCTCCACTTT. This sequence encodes CSVAESSYNSPLHF.

Comment on this clonotype: With a much larger clone just one base away, this may be a read error. The chain couples TRBV20-1 to TRBJ2-1; D ambiguous. Trimming shortened V by 3 bases and J by 10 bases, and 10 bases separated the two germline ends. The CDR3 totals 11 residues. CDR1 is DFQATT and CDR2 is SNEGSKA in the germline V gene (reference sequence). Here the CDR3 DNA reads TGCAGTGCTAGTGTAGTATACGAGCAGTTCTTC. The encoded protein is CSASVVYEQFF.

V gene TRBV2 combines with J gene TRBJ2-3; D is unresolved. Germline CDR1 reads SNHLY; CDR2 reads FYNNEI. Trimming stripped 1 base from V and 5 bases from J, with 10 bases between. The CDR3 loop spans 14 amino acids. This CDR3 reads CASSEGLAGDTQYF. CDR3 nucleotides: TGTGCCAGCAGTGAAGGATTAGCTGGAGATACGCAGTATTTT.

This clonotype was seen only a few times. The gene calls are TRBV10-3 and TRBJ2-2; 8 nucleotides agree with TRBD1. The length of the CDR3 is 15 residues. Trimming removed 3 bases from V and 7 bases from J; junction bases left unmatched: 7. From germline, CDR1 is ENHRY and CDR2 SYGVKD. As DNA, the CDR3 is TGTGCCATCAGTGATGGCAGGGGGCTGAGCGGGGAGCTGTTTTTT. This codes for CAISDGRGLSGELFF.

The rearrangement joins TRBV5-6 to TRBJ2-3; TRBD2 is a possible D gene (6 bases). The CDR3 spans 15 residues. The V end lost 4 bases, the J end lost 0 bases, and 12 bases lay between the germline ends. Per germline, CDR1 SGHDT and CDR2 YYEEEE. The CDR3 sequence: CASSVGLSSTDTQYF. In DNA form, the CDR3 reads TGTGCCAGCAGCGTTGGACTATCTAGCACAGATACGCAGTATTTT.

The CDR3 loop is CASSISRGSDTQYF. The DNA for the CDR3 is TGTGCCAGTAGTATCTCGCGGGGCTCAGATACGCAGTATTTT. V gene TRBV19 combines with J gene TRBJ2-3; D may be TRBD2 (6 bases). The CDR3 has 14 amino acids. Germline lookup yields CDR1 LNHDA and CDR2 SQIVND (reference sequence). The V end was cut by 3 bases, the J end by 4 bases, with 11 bases between.

Only a few counts were recorded for this clonotype. The V gene is TRBV28, the J gene TRBJ2-5, with D unresolved. V was clipped by 5 bases and J by 3 bases, with 13 bases between them. Germline-derived CDR1 and CDR2 are MDHEN and SYDVKM. The CDR3 runs 14 residues. CDR3 nucleotides: TGTGCCAGCAGTCCACGCCGGAGTGAAGAGACCCAGTACTTC. Encoded protein: CASSPRRSEETQYF.

The chain employs TRBV21-1 and TRBJ1-5; the table's D call, TRBD1, has no DNA check behind it. TRBV21-1 counts as a pseudogene. CDR3 length equals 14 residues. CDR3 in amino acids: CASSKAGRDQPQHF. The CDR3 DNA sequence: TGTGCCAGCAGCAAAGCGGGCAGGGATCAGCCCCAGCATTTT.

With regard to this clonotype: This sequence may be a read error, since a much larger clone differs from it by one base. The chain has TRBV10-3 and TRBJ2-1; the D is unclear. The CDR3 has 12 amino acids. The germline V gene encodes CDR1 ENHRY and CDR2 SYGVKD. The CDR3 DNA is TGTGCCGTCAGTGAAGTATTGGGTGAGCAGTTCTTC. Translation gives CAVSEVLGEQFF.

This clonotype has only a few counts. The chain has TRBV29-1 and TRBJ1-1, with D perhaps matching TRBD1 (6 bases). CDR1 is SQVTM and CDR2 is ANQGSEA in the germline V gene. This CDR3 contains 14 residues. Trimming shortened V by 8 bases and J by 5 bases, and 21 bases separated the two germline ends. The DNA for the CDR3 is TGCAGCAAACGGGGGGGGCTGCGGGAGACTGAAGCTTTCTTT. This encodes CSKRGGLRETEAFF.

The chain has TRBV29-1 and TRBJ2-7, with D perhaps matching TRBD2 (6 bases). The J call is in doubt because the DNA end fits TRBJ2-5 better. The CDR3 spans 13 residues. In germline, CDR1 is SQVTM, CDR2 ANQGSEA. The CDR3 coding sequence is TGCAGCGTTGGAAGGGGACTGGCGGAGACCCAGTACTTC. It codes for CSVGRGLAETQYF.

This clonotype was counted between two and nine times. The rearrangement joins TRBV7-2 to TRBJ2-3, with a possible D match to TRBD1 (6 bases). Germline V gene sequence: CDR1 SGHTA, CDR2 FQGNSA. Trimming stripped 5 bases from V and 1 base from J, with 13 bases between. There are 15 residues in the CDR3. CDR3 residues: CASSPQGSRTDTQYF. The DNA for the CDR3 is TGTGCCAGCAGCCCTCAGGGGTCACGCACAGATACGCAGTATTTT.

The rearrangement uses TRBV3-1 and TRBJ1-5; D unresolved. V was pared by 3 bases and J by 4 bases, with 10 bases between. Germline CDR1 is LGHDT and CDR2 is YNNKEL (reference sequence). The CDR3 is 14 residues long. This CDR3 is CASSQRSLNQPQHF. The CDR3, as DNA: TGTGCCAGCAGCCAGCGGTCTCTTAATCAGCCCCAGCATTTT.

The chain has TRBV20-1 and TRBJ1-2, with 7 bases identical to TRBD1. Trimming removed 5 bases from V and 5 bases from J; junction bases left unmatched: 8. CDR1 DFQATT and CDR2 SNEGSKA come from the germline V gene (reference sequence). The CDR3 loop spans 13 amino acids. This CDR3 is CSASDRASYGYTF. The CDR3, as DNA: TGCAGTGCTTCCGACAGGGCGTCTTATGGCTACACCTTC.

The CDR3 DNA sequence: TGTGCCAGCAGTGACCCGATCAAGCAGTACTTC. Translation: CASSDPIKQYF. V is TRBV2 and J is TRBJ2-7; D is undetermined. V lost 3 bases, J lost 8 bases, and 8 bases lay in between. The CDR3 is made up of 11 amino acids. Germline CDR1 SNHLY, CDR2 FYNNEI.

The CDR3 DNA reads as TGTGCCAGCAGCGAGGAGGGAAAAGGAGAGACCCAGTACTTC. Translation gives CASSEEGKGETQYF. The chain recombines TRBV13 with TRBJ2-5; tentatively, D is TRBD2 (6 bases). There are 14 residues in the CDR3. V lost 5 bases and J 4 bases, leaving 14 bases between the germline ends. Germline V gene data show CDR1 as PRHDT and CDR2 as FYEKMQ (reference sequence).

V and J are TRBV20-1 and TRBJ2-1; 9 nucleotides match TRBD1. V shed 5 bases, J shed 4 bases, and the junction held 6 bases outside the gene matches. Germline loops: CDR1 DFQATT, CDR2 SNEGSKA (reference sequence). This CDR3 has 14 residues. In nucleotides, the CDR3 is TGCAGTGCTGGTCCCGGGACAGGGTACAATGAGCAGTTCTTC. It codes for CSAGPGTGYNEQFF.

This rearrangement joins TRBV20-1 to TRBJ2-7; D perhaps matches TRBD2 (6 bases). The CDR3 extends over 14 amino acids. V was clipped by 6 bases and J by 3 bases, with 18 bases between them. Germline CDR1 is DFQATT and CDR2 is SNEGSKA (reference sequence). The CDR3 bases are TGCAGTGCCCTAGGGACTCAGGATGACTACGAGCAGTACTTC. Protein: CSALGTQDDYEQYF.

The rearrangement joins TRBV13 to TRBJ1-1; no reliable D call. The germline CDR1 and CDR2 sequences are PRHDT and FYEKMQ (reference sequence). The CDR3 is made up of 15 amino acids. V lost 5 bases to trimming and J lost 0 bases, with 13 bases between them. The CDR3 here is CASSPTRNMNTEAFF. The CDR3 bases are TGTGCCAGCAGCCCCACCAGGAACATGAACACTGAAGCTTTCTTT.